This T cell receptor (beta chain) was found in a study of shared clonotypes between healthy human individuals. Overall study: Two female and a few male donors aged 18 to 49 were enrolled.

Deep was the level used in running the assay. Replicate PCRs run on sorted subsets employed 200 to 250 ng DNA, 30,000 to 35,000 T cell genomes. Measured with immunoSEQ multiplex PCR; TCRdb has only the in-frame clones, and not every one. The table includes about 2.4 million clones, over 85% detected once. For this clone: Its antigen is undetermined.

The V and J ends lost 1 base and 4 bases respectively, with 9 bases between them. Germline CDR1 GTSNPN, CDR2 SVGIG (reference sequence). The CDR3 is made up of 13 amino acids. Notes on the study in general: Between a handful of donors, naive CD4 clonotypes were shared at a level of about 5%.

Sequenced sample: naive CD4+ T cells from PBMCs. Subset in this sample: CD45RA+ positively selected. The clonotype was recovered from a young man in good health. Some clones in this sample may be carry-over from other donors' samples. The chain recombines TRBV30 with TRBJ2-3; TRBD1 or TRBD2 may be the D gene (5 bases each). The CDR3 is CAWSGGRSDTQYF. DNA of the CDR3: TGTGCCTGGAGTGGGGGACGCTCAGATACGCAGTATTTT.